This T cell receptor (beta chain) was captured in a study of T-cell reconstitution after alpha-beta-depleted transplantation in children. Broader study findings: Several hundred expanded graft clones reportedly were the source of alpha-beta T cells about two months after transplant. Newly generated T cells supplied most T-cell counts and diversity one year post-transplant.

Unique molecular identifiers featured in how the TCRbeta library was prepared. TCRdb reanalysed the PCR reads using MiXCR and keeps one entry per CDR3 protein. The sample consists of about a million distinct CDR3 sequences, 25% to 30% of them appearing once. Per germline, CDR1 SGHRS and CDR2 YFSETQ. The junction had 14 bases not matched to a gene; V was cut back by 4 bases and J by 3 bases. CDR3 length equals 18 residues. As for this clonotype: Its antigen is as yet unknown.

This TCR came from a boy in the first two years of life who had a stem cell transplant for SCID, so the T cells may come from the graft donor. The sample consisted of PBMCs, mostly from graft donor cells, taken 360 days after TCRalphabeta/CD19-depleted stem cell transplant. This sequence joins TRBV5-1 and TRBJ2-3, with 10 positions matching TRBD2. The CDR3 DNA sequence: TGCGCCAGCAGCCAGCAGAGCCCGGGACTAGCGAGAACAGATACGCAGTATTTT. Translated, it gives CASSQQSPGLARTDTQYF.